A single sample gave rise to the 16 T cell receptor beta chains below, sequenced in a study of T cells after posttransplantation cyclophosphamide. Profiling relied on immunoSEQ multiplex PCR, and the TCRdb table lists in-frame clones only, not all of them. The repertoire holds tens of thousands of clones, with approximately 73% as singletons. The sequenced sample consisted of memory CD4+ T cells sorted from PBMCs. These receptors were collected from an older woman in good health, CMV-negative, and a related stem cell transplant donor.

In this sample, this clone turned up once. The rearrangement uses TRBV7-6 and TRBJ2-3; 8 bases are shared with TRBD2. Trimming cost V 4 bases and J 9 bases; bases outside gene matches: 12. Germline V gene lookup returns CDR1 SGHVS and CDR2 FNYEAQ. This CDR3 region has 15 residues. In nucleotides, the CDR3 is TGTGCCAGCAGCTCGAACCCGGGGGGGCCCGGGACGCAGTATTTT. The encoded protein is CASSSNPGGPGTQYF.

The chain recombines TRBV6-1 with TRBJ1-5; no reliable D call. This CDR3 contains 16 residues. Trimming took 4 bases from V and 2 from J, leaving 15 bases between them. Per the germline V gene, CDR1 is MNHNS and CDR2 is SASEGT. CDR3 coding DNA: TGTGCCAGCAGTGGGCCCGGACTTTGGGGCAATCAGCCCCAGCATTTT. Translating gives CASSGPGLWGNQPQHF.

The chain carries TRBV19 and TRBJ1-2; a weak D match, TRBD1 (5 bases). Trimming stripped 9 bases from V and 2 bases from J, with 40 bases between. In germline, CDR1 is LNHDA, CDR2 SQIVND (reference sequence). The CDR3 has 22 amino acids. CDR3 sequence: CASTYIRLGVGSDQGGNYGYTF. The CDR3 bases are TGTGCCAGCACCTACATCCGCCTGGGGGTAGGAAGTGATCAGGGAGGAAACTATGGCTACACCTTC.

A few counts support this clone. The chain has TRBV30 and TRBJ1-2; no reliable D call. Trimming cost V 4 bases and J 6 bases, with 15 bases left between them. CDR1 is GTSNPN, CDR2 SVGIG, per germline (reference sequence). This CDR3 comprises 13 residues. CDR3 residues: CAWIYRGGDGYTF. The CDR3 DNA is TGTGCCTGGATTTATCGGGGAGGTGATGGCTACACCTTC.

CDR3 loop: CASSQIQGPGELFF. Here the CDR3 DNA reads TGTGCCAGCAGCCAAATACAGGGCCCCGGGGAGCTGTTTTTT. V gene TRBV14 combines with J gene TRBJ2-2, with D tentatively TRBD1 (6 bases). The CDR3 has 14 residues. The ends were cut back, 2 bases at V and 6 bases at J, with 10 bases in the middle. Germline V gene sequence: CDR1 SGHDN, CDR2 FVKESK.

The CDR3 DNA reads TGTGCCAGCAGCTCCGCCGGGACAGGGGCTGCCGAGCAGTACTTC. Translation gives CASSSAGTGAAEQYF. V gene TRBV5-6 combines with J gene TRBJ2-7, with TRBD1 identical over 10 bases. The junction had 9 bases not matched to a gene; V was cut back by 3 bases and J by 6 bases. CDR1 and CDR2 from the germline V gene are SGHDT and YYEEEE. The CDR3 has 15 amino acids.

This clone was seen only a few times. The chain employs TRBV11-2 and TRBJ2-4; D unclear. Per germline, CDR1 SGHAT and CDR2 FQNNGV. CDR3 size: 13 residues. V shed 1 base and J shed 7 bases, with 8 bases lying between them. DNA for the CDR3: TGTGCCAGCAGCTTAGGCACGGTCAACATTCAGTACTTC. Translation: CASSLGTVNIQYF. The full variable domain, with the rest looked up from reference TRBV11-2 and TRBJ2-4, is EAGVAQSPRYKIIEKRQSVAFWCNPISGHATLYWYQQILGQGPKLLIQFQNNGVVDDSQLPKDRFSAERLKGVDSTLKIQPAKLEDSAVYLCASSLGTVNIQYFGAGTRLSVL.

This clone occurred once. The chain is built from TRBV7-9 and TRBJ2-7; D is possibly TRBD1 (5 bases). Germline V CDR1 and CDR2: SEHNR, FQNEAQ (reference sequence). Trimming took 0 bases from V and 6 from J, leaving 9 bases between them. This CDR3 region has 13 residues. CDR3 sequence reads: CASSLAGDSEQYF. CDR3 DNA sequence: TGTGCCAGCAGCTTAGCGGGTGACAGCGAGCAGTACTTC.

The chain employs TRBV11-2 and TRBJ1-2, with D maybe TRBD1 (5 bases). The CDR3 spans 14 residues. V lost 5 bases to trimming and J lost 8 bases, with 18 bases between them. Germline values: CDR1 SGHAT, CDR2 FQNNGV. The CDR3 DNA sequence: TGTGCCAGCAGCCCCCTATCGGGGAGGGACGGCTACACCTTC. It is translated as CASSPLSGRDGYTF. The complete variable domain, with remaining parts taken from reference TRBV11-2 and TRBJ1-2, reads EAGVAQSPRYKIIEKRQSVAFWCNPISGHATLYWYQQILGQGPKLLIQFQNNGVVDDSQLPKDRFSAERLKGVDSTLKIQPAKLEDSAVYLCASSPLSGRDGYTFGSGTRLTVV.

The genes are TRBV19 and TRBJ2-7, with 8 bases matching TRBD1. V shed 10 bases, J shed 3 bases, and the junction held 8 bases outside the gene matches. This CDR3 spans 13 amino acids. Germline V gene data show CDR1 as LNHDA and CDR2 as SQIVND (reference sequence). CDR3 loop: CATSQGASYEQYF. As DNA, the CDR3 is TGTGCCACTTCTCAGGGGGCAAGCTACGAGCAGTACTTC.

The V gene is TRBV11-2, the J gene TRBJ1-2; D not certain. CDR3 length: 13 amino acids. From germline, CDR1 is SGHAT and CDR2 FQNNGV. Trimming removed 2 bases at V and 2 bases at J, with 6 bases between. The CDR3 loop is CASSLPLNYGYTF. In DNA form, the CDR3 reads TGTGCCAGCAGCTTACCCCTAAACTATGGCTACACCTTC.

The table lists this clone with a count of one. The chain combines TRBV15 with TRBJ1-6; D call uncertain. The V and J ends lost 0 bases and 9 bases respectively, with 9 bases between them. CDR1 is LNHNV and CDR2 is YYDKDF in the germline V gene (reference sequence). The CDR3 totals 14 residues. CDR3 sequence reads: CATSREDGSSPLHF. As DNA, the CDR3 is TGTGCCACCAGCAGAGAAGATGGTAGTTCACCCCTCCACTTT.

This chain links TRBV28 with TRBJ2-1, with a weak D call TRBD2 (5 bases). Germline lookup yields CDR1 MDHEN and CDR2 SYDVKM. V dropped 4 bases and J dropped 2 bases, with 6 bases sitting between them. This CDR3 contains 13 residues. The CDR3 DNA reads TGTGCCAGCAGTTGGGGAGCCTACAATGAGCAGTTCTTC. Translating it yields CASSWGAYNEQFF. The full variable domain, its missing parts supplied by reference TRBV28 and TRBJ2-1, is DVKVTQSSRYLVKRTGEKVFLECVQDMDHENMFWYRQDPGLGLRLIYFSYDVKMKEKGDIPEGYSVSREKKERFSLILESASTNQTSMYLCASSWGAYNEQFFGPGTRLTVL.

This clone showed up just once. This chain links TRBV6-5 with TRBJ2-5, with 7 bases fitting TRBD1. The V segment lost 6 bases and the J segment 2 bases; nucleotides outside the gene matches: 6. Per the germline V gene, CDR1 is MNHEY and CDR2 is SVGAGI. The CDR3 extends over 14 amino acids. In DNA, the CDR3 is TGTGCCAGCAGGAAAGGGGGCTTTCAAGAGACCCAGTACTTC. Amino acids: CASRKGGFQETQYF.

The chain employs TRBV10-2 and TRBJ2-1; TRBD2 matches 7 bases. The CDR3 has 15 residues. Germline values: CDR1 WSHSY, CDR2 SAAADI. The ends lost 6 bases at V and 9 bases at J; junction bases unmatched: 14. This chain's CDR3 is CASSQDWGGNREQFF. DNA of the CDR3: TGCGCCAGCAGCCAAGACTGGGGGGGAAATCGTGAGCAGTTCTTC.

The chain combines TRBV6-5 with TRBJ2-1; D might be TRBD1 (5 bases). V was pared by 6 bases and J by 9 bases, with 12 bases between. This CDR3 spans 12 amino acids. Germline V gene lookup returns CDR1 MNHEY and CDR2 SVGAGI. The CDR3 bases are TGTGCCAGCAGCTACCAAAGGGGTGAGCAGTTCTTC. Encoded protein: CASSYQRGEQFF.